This T cell receptor (beta chain) derives from a study of T cell repertoires in cytomegalovirus infection. As for the study in general: As its CMV epitopes, the study selected recently identified HLA-C-restricted and well-studied HLA-B-restricted targets. Public TCR beta signatures were indicative of both CMV infection and a matching HLA type.

Findings of the study overall: CMV-specific HLA-C-restricted TCR beta clonotypes dominated the ex vivo response. Carriers of CMV and the relevant HLA type were discriminated by public TCR beta frequency.

The ends were cut back, 2 bases at V and 2 bases at J, with 7 bases in the middle. The CDR3 extends over 14 amino acids. CDR1 is ENHRY and CDR2 is SYGVKD in the germline V gene. Points on this clonotype: Antigen: not known.

TCRdb re-called the reads through MiXCR, storing one row per CDR3 protein. The repertoire consists of 600,000 to 700,000 distinct CDR3 sequences, with roughly 30% occurring once and the leading ten covering roughly 20%. Specimen: cultured PBMCs, collected from culture after CMV antigen stimulation. The receptor was derived from a human donor in good health (CMV status not recorded). Some clones in this sample may be carry-over from other donors' samples. The chain couples TRBV10-3 to TRBJ1-3; possibly TRBD1 for D (6 bases). CDR3 residues: CAISEGGAGNTIYF. In nucleotides, the CDR3 is TGTGCCATCAGTGAGGGGGGCGCTGGAAACACCATATATTTT.